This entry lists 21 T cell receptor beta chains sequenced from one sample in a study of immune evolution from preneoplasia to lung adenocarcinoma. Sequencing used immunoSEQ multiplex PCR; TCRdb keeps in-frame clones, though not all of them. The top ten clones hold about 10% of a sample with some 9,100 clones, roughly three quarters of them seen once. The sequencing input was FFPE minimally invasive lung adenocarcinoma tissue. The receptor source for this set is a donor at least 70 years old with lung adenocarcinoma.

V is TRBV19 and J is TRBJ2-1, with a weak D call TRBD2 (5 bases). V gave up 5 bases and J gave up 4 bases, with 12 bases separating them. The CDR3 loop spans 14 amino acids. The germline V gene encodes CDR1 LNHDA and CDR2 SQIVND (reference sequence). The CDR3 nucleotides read TGTGCCAGTAGTGGACTCCCGGTGTACAATGAGCAGTTCTTC. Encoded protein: CASSGLPVYNEQFF.

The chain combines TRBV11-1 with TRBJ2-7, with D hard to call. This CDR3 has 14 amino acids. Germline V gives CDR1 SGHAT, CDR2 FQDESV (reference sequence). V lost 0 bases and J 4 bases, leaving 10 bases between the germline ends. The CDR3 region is CASSLAQERYEQYF. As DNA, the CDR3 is TGTGCCAGCAGCTTAGCCCAGGAGAGGTACGAGCAGTACTTC.

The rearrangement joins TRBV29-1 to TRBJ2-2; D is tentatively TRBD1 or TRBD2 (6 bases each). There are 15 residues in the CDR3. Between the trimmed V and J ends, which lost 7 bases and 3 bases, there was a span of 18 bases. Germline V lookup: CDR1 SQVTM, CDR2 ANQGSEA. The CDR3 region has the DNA TGCAGCGGACAAATCGGCGGGACACACACCGGGGAGCTGTTTTTT. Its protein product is CSGQIGGTHTGELFF.

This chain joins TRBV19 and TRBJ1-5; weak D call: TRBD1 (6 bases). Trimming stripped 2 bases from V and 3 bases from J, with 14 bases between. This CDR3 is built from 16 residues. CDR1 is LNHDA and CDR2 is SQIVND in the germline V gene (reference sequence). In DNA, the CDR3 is TGTGCCAGTAGTATAACCAGGGGAAGAGACAATCAGCCCCAGCATTTT. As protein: CASSITRGRDNQPQHF.

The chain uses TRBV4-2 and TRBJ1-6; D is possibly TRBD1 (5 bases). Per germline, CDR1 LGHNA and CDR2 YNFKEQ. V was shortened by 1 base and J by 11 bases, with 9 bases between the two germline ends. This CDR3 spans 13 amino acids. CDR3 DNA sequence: TGTGCCAGCAGCCAAGGGGGGGAGGCACCCCTCCACTTT. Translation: CASSQGGEAPLHF.

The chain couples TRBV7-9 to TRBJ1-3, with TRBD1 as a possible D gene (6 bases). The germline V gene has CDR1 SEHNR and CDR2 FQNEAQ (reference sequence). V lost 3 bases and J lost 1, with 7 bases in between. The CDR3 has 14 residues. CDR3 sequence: CASSFGQSGNTIYF. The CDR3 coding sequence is TGTGCCAGCAGCTTCGGACAGTCTGGAAACACCATATATTTT.

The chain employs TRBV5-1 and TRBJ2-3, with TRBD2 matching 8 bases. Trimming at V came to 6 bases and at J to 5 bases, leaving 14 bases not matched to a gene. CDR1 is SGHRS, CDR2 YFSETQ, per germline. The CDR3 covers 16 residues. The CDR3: CASTARTSGGGDTQYF. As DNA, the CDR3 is TGCGCCAGCACAGCCCGAACTAGCGGAGGGGGAGATACGCAGTATTTT. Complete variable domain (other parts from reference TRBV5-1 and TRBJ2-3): KAGVTQTPRYLIKTRGQQVTLSCSPISGHRSVSWYQQTPGQGLQFLFEYFSETQRNKGNFPGRFSGRQFSNSRSEMNVSTLELGDSALYLCASTARTSGGGDTQYFGPGTRLTVL.

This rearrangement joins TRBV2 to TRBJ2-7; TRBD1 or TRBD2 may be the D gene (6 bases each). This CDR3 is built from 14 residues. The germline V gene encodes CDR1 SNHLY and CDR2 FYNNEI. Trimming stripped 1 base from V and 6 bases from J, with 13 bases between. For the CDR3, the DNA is TGTGCCAGCAGTGAAGAAGGAGGGGGTGCCGAGCAGTACTTC. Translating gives CASSEEGGGAEQYF. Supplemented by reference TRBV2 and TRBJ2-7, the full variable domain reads EPEVTQTPSHQVTQMGQEVILRCVPISNHLYFYWYRQILGQKVEFLVSFYNNEISEKSEIFDDQFSVERPDGSNFTLKIRSTKLEDSAMYFCASSEEGGGAEQYFGPGTRLTVT.

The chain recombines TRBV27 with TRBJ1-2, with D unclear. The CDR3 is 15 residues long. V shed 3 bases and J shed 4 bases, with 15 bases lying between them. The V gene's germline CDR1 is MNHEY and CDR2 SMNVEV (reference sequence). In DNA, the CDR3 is TGTGCCAGCAGTTTTGGAGGAGGACTTTCCTATGGCTACACCTTC. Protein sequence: CASSFGGGLSYGYTF.

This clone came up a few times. The CDR3: CATVDGARETQYF. Written as DNA, the CDR3 is TGTGCCACTGTAGACGGAGCGCGGGAGACCCAGTACTTC. This chain connects TRBV2 to TRBJ2-5; D gene ambiguous. Per germline, CDR1 SNHLY and CDR2 FYNNEI. CDR3 length equals 13 residues. The ends were cut back, 10 bases at V and 5 bases at J, with 17 bases in the middle.

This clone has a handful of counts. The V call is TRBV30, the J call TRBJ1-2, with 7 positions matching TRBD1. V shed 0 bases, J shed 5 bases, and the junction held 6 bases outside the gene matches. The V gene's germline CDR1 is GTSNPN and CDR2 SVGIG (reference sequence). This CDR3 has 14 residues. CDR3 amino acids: CAWSVLGGLYGYTF. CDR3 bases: TGTGCCTGGAGTGTACTAGGGGGCTTATATGGCTACACCTTC.

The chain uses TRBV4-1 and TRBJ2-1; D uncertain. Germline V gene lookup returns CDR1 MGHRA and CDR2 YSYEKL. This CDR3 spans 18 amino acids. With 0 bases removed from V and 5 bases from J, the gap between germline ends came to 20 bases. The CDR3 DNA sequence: TGCGCCAGCAGCCAAGATTGGGGTAGTAGGAGTAGGGACAATGAGCAGTTCTTC. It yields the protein CASSQDWGSRSRDNEQFF.

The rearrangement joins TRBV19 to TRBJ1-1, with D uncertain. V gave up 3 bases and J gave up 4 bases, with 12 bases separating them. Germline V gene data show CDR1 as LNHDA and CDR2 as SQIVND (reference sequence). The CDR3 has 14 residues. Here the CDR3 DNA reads TGTGCCAGTAGTATTGACCGGGATAGCACTGAAGCTTTCTTT. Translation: CASSIDRDSTEAFF.

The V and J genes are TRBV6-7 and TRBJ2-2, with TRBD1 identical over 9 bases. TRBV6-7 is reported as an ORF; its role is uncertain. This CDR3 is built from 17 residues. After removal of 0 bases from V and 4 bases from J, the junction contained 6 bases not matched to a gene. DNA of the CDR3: TGTGCCAGCAGTTACTCGAAGGACAGGGGAAGCACCGGGGAGCTGTTTTTT. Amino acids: CASSYSKDRGSTGELFF.

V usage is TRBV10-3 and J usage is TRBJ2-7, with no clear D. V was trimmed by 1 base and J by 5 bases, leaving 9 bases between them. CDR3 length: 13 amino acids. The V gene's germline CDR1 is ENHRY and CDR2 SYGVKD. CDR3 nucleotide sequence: TGTGCCATCAGTGAGTACCCCCTGGACGAGCAGTACTTC. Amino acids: CAISEYPLDEQYF.

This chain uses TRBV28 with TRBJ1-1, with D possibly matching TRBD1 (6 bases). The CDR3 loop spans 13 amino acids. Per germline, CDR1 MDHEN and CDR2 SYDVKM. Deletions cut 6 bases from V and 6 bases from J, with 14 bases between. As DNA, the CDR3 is TGTGCCAGCAGATCGGGACAAGATTCTGAAGCTTTCTTT. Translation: CASRSGQDSEAFF.

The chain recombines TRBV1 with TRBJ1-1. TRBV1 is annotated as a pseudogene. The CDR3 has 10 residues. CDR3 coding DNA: TGCACCAGCAGACTCACTGAAGCTTTCTTT. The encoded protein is CTSRLTEAFF.

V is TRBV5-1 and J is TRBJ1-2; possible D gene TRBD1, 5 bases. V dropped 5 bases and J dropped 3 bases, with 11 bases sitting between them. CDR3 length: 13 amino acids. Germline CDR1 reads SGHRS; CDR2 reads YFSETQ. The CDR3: CASSLVGHYGYTF. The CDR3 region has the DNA TGCGCCAGCAGTCTCGTGGGGCACTATGGCTACACCTTC.

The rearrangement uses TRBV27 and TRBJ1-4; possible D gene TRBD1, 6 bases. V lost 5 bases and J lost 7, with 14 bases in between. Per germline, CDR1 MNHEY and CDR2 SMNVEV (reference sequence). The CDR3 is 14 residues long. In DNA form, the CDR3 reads TGTGCCAGCAGTATACAGGGAAGGAGTGAAAAACTGTTTTTT. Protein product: CASSIQGRSEKLFF.

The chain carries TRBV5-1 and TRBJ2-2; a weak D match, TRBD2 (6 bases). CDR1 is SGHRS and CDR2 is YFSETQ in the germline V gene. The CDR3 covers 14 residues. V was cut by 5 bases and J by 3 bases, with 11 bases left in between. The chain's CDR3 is CASRGGPDTGELFF. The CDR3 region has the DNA TGCGCCAGCAGAGGAGGGCCGGACACCGGGGAGCTGTTTTTT. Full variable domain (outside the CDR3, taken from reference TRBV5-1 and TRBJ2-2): KAGVTQTPRYLIKTRGQQVTLSCSPISGHRSVSWYQQTPGQGLQFLFEYFSETQRNKGNFPGRFSGRQFSNSRSEMNVSTLELGDSALYLCASRGGPDTGELFFGEGSRLTVL.

This chain's CDR3 is CATSSLAGGGDEQFF. The CDR3 coding sequence is TGTGCCACCAGCAGCTTAGCGGGAGGGGGTGATGAGCAGTTCTTC. V and J are TRBV15 and TRBJ2-1, with 11 bases matching TRBD2. This CDR3 is 15 amino acids long. V was clipped by 3 bases and J by 8 bases; unmatched bases: 6. Germline V gene lookup returns CDR1 LNHNV and CDR2 YYDKDF (reference sequence).